This T cell receptor beta chain originates from a study of regulatory T cells in long-lasting Graves disease. Study observations and caveats: Accuracy may have suffered from the small sample size. Persistent disease exhibited a predilection for TRBV28, TRBJ1-2 and TRBJ2-5. Whereas approximately 950 public clonotypes were shared by new patients, persistent patients shared more, at around 2,700.

Construction of TCR beta libraries relied on iRepertoire HTBI primers and on Arm-PCR targeting CDR3 regions. TCRdb reprocessed the multiplex PCR reads via MiXCR and lists one record per CDR3 protein. The table has about 660,000 distinct CDR3 sequences, 25% to 35% seen once; the top ten hold around 42%. Trimming took off 3 bases at V and 8 bases at J, with 19 bases between the two ends. The CDR3 contains 15 residues. Per germline, CDR1 LNHDA and CDR2 SQIVND (reference sequence). This clonotype has a handful of counts. Its antigen is unknown. Indicated time point: persistent/refractory GD, antithyroid drugs over 5 years with positive TRAb. There was RNA extracted from PBMCs, and the TCR library was made from it.

The clonotype was recovered from a female donor with Graves disease. This specimen consisted of peripheral blood mononuclear cells (PBMCs), obtained when the disease was refractory, from a patient treated with antithyroid drugs. The chain combines TRBV19 with TRBJ1-1; no reliable D call. CDR3 loop: CASSMHGSQAVEAFF. The DNA for the CDR3 is TGTGCCAGTAGTATGCATGGGAGCCAGGCCGTCGAAGCTTTCTTT. Looking up the rest from reference TRBV19 and TRBJ1-1 gives the full variable domain: DGGITQSPKYLFRKEGQNVTLSCEQNLNHDAMYWYRQDPGQGLRLIYYSQIVNDFQKGDIAEGYSVSREKKESFPLTVTSAQKNPTAFYLCASSMHGSQAVEAFFGQGTRLTVV.